A single T cell receptor (beta chain) is shown here with its context. Germline V lookup: CDR1 MNHEY, CDR2 SVGAGI. The CDR3 spans 15 residues. The ends lost 9 bases at V and 3 bases at J; junction bases unmatched: 11. This record comes from a study of blood T cell repertoires in COVID-19. For the study at large: Sources were T cells, B-cell-depleted T cells, or PBMCs; the material itself was cDNA or gDNA.

As handled by the study authors: Amplifying reference gene primers gave estimates of nucleated cell counts. The protocol was immunoSEQ multiplex PCR, while the TCRdb copy is restricted to in-frame clones and leaves out a portion. For V, J and clone size, that table is used; D and trimming come from the DNA. This table has over 95,000 clones, 75% to 90% appearing once. The sequenced sample was peripheral blood. The clonotype comes from a human donor with acute or convalescent COVID-19. The donor label of this sample is uncertain. V and J are TRBV6-5 and TRBJ2-1, with 7 nucleotides matching TRBD1. This chain's CDR3 is CASLEDRVLYNEQFF. The CDR3 DNA reads TGTGCCAGTCTAGAAGACAGGGTCCTCTACAATGAGCAGTTCTTC.